This note documents a single T cell receptor beta chain sequence. This record belongs to a study of T cell responses to AZD1222 COVID-19 vaccine. The protocol was immunoSEQ multiplex PCR, while the TCRdb copy is restricted to in-frame clones and leaves out a portion. The table has some 120,000 clones, roughly nine tenths seen once; the top ten hold 1.3% to 1.5%. The length of the CDR3 is 15 residues. The source of this sequence is an adult in good health. The chain has TRBV21-1 and TRBJ1-5. TRBV21-1 is termed a pseudogene. The material was peripheral blood, obtained on day 0 of AZD1222 vaccination. CDR3 DNA sequence: TGTGCCAGCAGCCATTGGGTTGGCGGCAATCAGCCCCAGCATTTT. Translated: CASSHWVGGNQPQHF.